This is a list of T cell receptor beta chains from one sample in a study of radiation and T cells in renal cell carcinoma. Some clones are missing from TCRdb's copy, which holds only in-frame ones; the method was immunoSEQ multiplex PCR. Of 130,000 or so clones in the sample, less than 85% were seen once. The source material was blood, sampled from a patient whose treatment included radiotherapy and nephrectomy. The receptor set was obtained from a woman aged 50 to 60 with renal cell carcinoma. Each CDR3 is given with its conserved first and last residue. D genes are given only for firm matches. Clone size is not always given. Where it is, it says once, few, many or a class for expanded clones.

CDR3 | DNA | V | D | size | J | length
CASSYSMSSGYEQYF | TGTGCCAGCAGTTACTCGATGTCTAGCGGGTACGAGCAGTACTTC | TRBV6-6 | TRBD2 | - | TRBJ2-7 | 15
CASSQVYQGAEAFF | TGTGCCAGCAGCCAAGTTTATCAGGGGGCTGAAGCTTTCTTT | TRBV14 | TRBD1 | - | TRBJ1-1 | 14
CAISGPGTLVWQYF | TGTGCCATCAGCGGCCCGGGAACCCTTGTGTGGCAGTACTTC | TRBV10-3 | - | - | TRBJ2-7 | 14
CASSSPYGSHEQYF | TGTGCCAGCAGCTCCCCCTATGGCTCCCACGAGCAGTACTTC | TRBV7-8 | - | once | TRBJ2-7 | 14
CASSTGGGNYNEQFF | TGTGCCAGCTCGACGGGCGGGGGGAACTACAATGAGCAGTTCTTC | TRBV5-6 | TRBD2 | few | TRBJ2-1 | 15
CASSWGSGGPSDQYF | TGCGCCAGCAGCTGGGGTAGCGGGGGCCCGAGCGACCAGTACTTC | TRBV5-1 | TRBD2 | - | TRBJ2-5 | 15
CASSPTGYSNQPQHF | TGTGCCAGCTCACCAACAGGATATAGCAATCAGCCCCAGCATTTT | TRBV18 | - | - | TRBJ1-5 | 15
CASSPGTGAYEQYF | TGTGCCAGCTCGCCCGGGACAGGGGCCTACGAGCAGTACTTC | TRBV18 | TRBD1 | - | TRBJ2-7 | 14
CASSYEGYQPQHF | TGTGCCAGCAGTTACGAGGGGTATCAGCCCCAGCATTTT | TRBV6-6 | - | - | TRBJ1-5 | 13
CASSVSGLNTEAFF | TGTGCCAGCAGTGTAAGCGGGTTGAACACTGAAGCTTTCTTT | TRBV6-1 | - | - | TRBJ1-1 | 14
CASRRGESQETQYF | TGCGCCAGCAGGAGGGGGGAGAGCCAAGAGACCCAGTACTTC | TRBV5-1 | - | - | TRBJ2-5 | 14
CASSLDVSGNTGELFF | TGCGCCAGCAGCTTGGATGTTAGCGGGAACACCGGGGAGCTGTTTTTT | TRBV5-1 | - | - | TRBJ2-2 | 16
CASSLVRGNTEAFF | TGTGCCAGCAGCTTGGTACGGGGGAACACTGAAGCTTTCTTT | TRBV5-4 | - | - | TRBJ1-1 | 14
CASIEDRETNYGYTF | TGTGCCAGCATTGAGGACAGGGAAACTAACTATGGCTACACCTTC | TRBV2 | TRBD1 | - | TRBJ1-2 | 15
CASTAGGRTGELFF | TGTGCCAGTACCGCAGGGGGGAGGACCGGGGAGCTGTTTTTT | TRBV7-2 | - | - | TRBJ2-2 | 14
CASSGGTQAGELFF | TGCGCCAGCAGCGGCGGGACCCAGGCCGGGGAGCTGTTTTTT | TRBV5-1 | - | - | TRBJ2-2 | 14
CASSQAIRTATNYGYTF | TGCGCCAGCAGCCAAGCGATTAGGACAGCAACTAACTATGGCTACACCTTC | TRBV4-3 | - | - | TRBJ1-2 | 17
CASSPPGQVHYEQYF | TGTGCCAGCAGCCCTCCCGGACAGGTTCACTACGAGCAGTACTTC | TRBV6-5 | TRBD1 | - | TRBJ2-7 | 15
CASSLDLREQYF | TGCGCCAGCAGCCTGGATCTTCGCGAGCAGTACTTC | TRBV5-1 | - | few | TRBJ2-7 | 12
CASSSSGSSYEQYF | TGCGCCAGCAGCTCTAGCGGGAGCTCCTACGAGCAGTACTTC | TRBV5-1 | TRBD2 | - | TRBJ2-7 | 14
CASSRGTGTDTQYF | TGTGCCAGCAGTAGAGGGACTGGCACAGATACGCAGTATTTT | TRBV6-5 | - | - | TRBJ2-3 | 14
CASSPWTDSNYGYTF | TGCGCCAGCAGCCCTTGGACGGATTCTAACTATGGCTACACCTTC | TRBV4-1 | - | - | TRBJ1-2 | 15
CASGRDSGSYEQYF | TGTGCCAGCGGTCGGGACTCCGGCTCCTACGAGCAGTACTTC | TRBV25-1 | - | - | TRBJ2-7 | 14
CASSDPGQAEETQYF | TGCGCCAGCAGTGACCCGGGCCAAGCGGAAGAGACCCAGTACTTC | TRBV10-1 | - | - | TRBJ2-5 | 15
CASSFGSRETQYF | TGTGCCAGCAGCTTTGGAAGCAGGGAGACCCAGTACTTC | TRBV5-6 | - | - | TRBJ2-5 | 13
CASSQGDREYYGYTF | TGTGCCAGCAGCCAAGGGGACAGGGAATACTATGGCTACACCTTC | TRBV4-2 | TRBD1 | - | TRBJ1-2 | 15
CASSPQGDSPLHF | TGCGCCAGCAGCCCGCAGGGGGATTCACCCCTCCACTTT | TRBV4-1 | TRBD1 | once | TRBJ1-6 | 13
CASSYAGTSYEQYF | TGTGCCAGCAGCTACGCCGGGACCTCCTACGAGCAGTACTTC | TRBV7-2 | - | once | TRBJ2-7 | 14
CASSRGSGRIARDEQYF | TGTGCCAGCAGCCGCGGTAGTGGGAGGATCGCGAGGGACGAGCAGTACTTC | TRBV7-2 | - | once | TRBJ2-7 | 17
CSAGTARDTEAFF | TGCAGCGCAGGGACAGCTCGTGACACTGAAGCTTTCTTT | TRBV29-1 | TRBD1 | - | TRBJ1-1 | 13
CASRPEGAGDNSPLHF | TGTGCCAGTAGACCGGAGGGGGCTGGTGATAATTCACCCCTCCACTTT | TRBV2 | TRBD1 | - | TRBJ1-6 | 16
CASRGGTGVYEQYF | TGTGCCAGCAGGGGCGGGACAGGAGTCTACGAGCAGTACTTC | TRBV28 | TRBD1 | - | TRBJ2-7 | 14
CASSVDGRVRGELFF | TGTGCCAGCAGCGTAGACGGCAGGGTCCGCGGGGAGCTGTTTTTT | TRBV9 | - | - | TRBJ2-2 | 15
CSVEDLARGGFLGEQFF | TGCAGCGTTGAAGATCTAGCGCGGGGGGGCTTTTTAGGTGAGCAGTTCTTC | TRBV29-1 | TRBD2 | - | TRBJ2-1 | 17
CASSLARGSGTEAFF | TGTGCCAGCAGCTTAGCGAGGGGGAGCGGCACTGAAGCTTTCTTT | TRBV7-9 | - | few | TRBJ1-1 | 15
CASTPVAGGTDTQYF | TGTGCCAGCACCCCGGTAGCGGGAGGCACAGATACGCAGTATTTT | TRBV28 | TRBD2 | - | TRBJ2-3 | 15
CASSLRRELGEQYF | TGTGCCAGCAGCTTGCGGAGGGAGCTAGGCGAGCAGTACTTC | TRBV7-9 | - | few | TRBJ2-7 | 14